This T cell receptor beta chain emerged from a study of blood T cell repertoires in COVID-19 (TCRdb year 2020). Regarding the research as a whole: Samples covering the acute and convalescent phases of COVID-19 were provided by collaborators in the United States, Italy and Spain. Deeply sampled blood TCRbeta repertoires from subjects exposed to, actively infected with, or recovered from COVID-19 were included in the dataset. A freely available public database, intended as a resource for researchers studying the immune response to SARS-CoV-2, is where the repertoires were released. The sample metadata nearly always contained a de-identified subject ID, COVID-19 status, age in years and sex. The samples were drawn from the first 160 participants of the ongoing ImmuneRACE study and from about 1,200 subjects provided by 6 global collaborators. Where available, HLA class I and class II types were taken from metadata supplied by the sample provider and were not determined by assay-based typing. The prospective study material was composed of cDNA or gDNA derived from T cells, B-cell-depleted T cells, or PBMCs. Broad study findings and their caveats: The amount of clinical and demographic metadata varied by source and participant and was provided uncurated.

Participants in the prospective study were enrolled through a virtual design, were aged roughly 18 to 100 years, and lived in 24 United States geographic areas. Cohort assignment in the prospective study relied on participant-reported clinical history from a screening survey and a study questionnaire. Each participant in the prospective study had whole blood, serum and a nasopharyngeal or oropharyngeal swab collected by mobile phlebotomists. Prospective study participants could optionally give additional blood draws and questionnaires over an approximately 2-month period. Blood samples from the prospective study were shipped frozen or at room temperature prior to DNA extraction. V and J lose 2 bases and 1 base, and a span of 6 bases separates them. As encoded in the germline V gene, CDR1 is SGHRS while CDR2 is YFSETQ. Counted from cysteine to phenylalanine, this CDR3 has 13 amino acids. CDR3 DNA only is kept here, 39 bases in frame from base 1.

About this clone itself: Its antigen target is currently unknown. No much larger clone exists at a distance of one base, and base qualities are not known.

TCRbeta CDR3 regions were amplified from genomic DNA by means of the immunoSEQ Assay, a bias-controlled multiplex PCR. Per the authors' processing: The number of nucleated cells in each sample was estimated from the amplification of reference gene primers within the assay. Sequence reads were collapsed and filtered to measure the absolute abundance of every unique TCRbeta CDR3 rearrangement. For each sample, productive Simpson clonality was calculated as the square root of Simpson's diversity index over productive rearrangements. TCRdb limited this immuneACCESS table to in-frame rearrangements with V and J called. A share of clones is missing; checked studies link under half to unresolved V genes, and the rest is unexplained. The V and J calls and clone size are taken from that table; D and trimming were inferred from the DNA. The sample table shows about 180,000 clones, and 89% are seen once. About 2.1% of the sample is in the top ten clones.

The origin of this receptor is a woman in her thirties or forties with acute COVID-19. The material sequenced was PBMCs or T cells enriched from blood (not recorded which). Recombination joined TRBV5-1 with TRBJ1-1, with the D segment identity uncertain. The DNA sequence is TGCGCCAGCAGCTTTAGATCGAACACTGAAGCTTTCTTT. This translates into CASSFRSNTEAFF.